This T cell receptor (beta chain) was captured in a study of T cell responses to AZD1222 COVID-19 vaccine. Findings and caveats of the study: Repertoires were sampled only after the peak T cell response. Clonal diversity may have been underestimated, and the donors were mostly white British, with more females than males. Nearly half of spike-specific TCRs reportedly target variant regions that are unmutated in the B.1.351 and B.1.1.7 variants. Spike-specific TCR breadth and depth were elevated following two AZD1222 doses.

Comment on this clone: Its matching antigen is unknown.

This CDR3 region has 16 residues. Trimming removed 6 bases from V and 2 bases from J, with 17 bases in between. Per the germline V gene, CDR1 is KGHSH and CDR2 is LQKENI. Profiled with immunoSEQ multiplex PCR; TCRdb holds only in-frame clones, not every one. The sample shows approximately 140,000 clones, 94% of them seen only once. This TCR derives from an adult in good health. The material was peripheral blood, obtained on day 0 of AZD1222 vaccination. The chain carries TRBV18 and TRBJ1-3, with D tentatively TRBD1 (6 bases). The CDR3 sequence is CASSPDRSLAGNTIYF. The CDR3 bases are TGTGCCAGCTCTCCAGACAGGTCTCTGGCTGGAAACACCATATATTTT.